This T cell receptor (beta chain) is from a study of siplizumab effects on memory and regulatory T cells (dated by TCRdb to between 2017 and 2020). A note on the overall study: The study examined how the anti-CD2 antibody siplizumab affects alloreactive T-cell subsets in allogeneic mixed lymphocyte reactions built from human PBMCs.

Library preparation used the immunoSEQ multiplex PCR assay. Around 9.9 x 10^4 TCR templates per sample were assayed by the deep sequencing platform. Genomic DNA extracted from sorted T cells was used for TCRbeta CDR3 sequencing. Under the source paper's analysis protocol: Clonal analysis of TCRbeta CDR3 data was done in the R programming language. Alloreactive CD4+ and CD8+ clones were identified by comparing unstimulated samples to CFSE-low samples taken after the reaction. By matching sequences to the repertoires of sorted unstimulated Treg and non-Treg cells, each alloreactive CD4+ clone was assigned a regulatory or non-regulatory origin. The source is immuneACCESS, and TCRdb retained only in-frame sequences with V and J called. Part of the clones is not carried over; for the studies checked, unresolved V genes explain less than half of this, and the remainder is unexplained. That table supplies the V and J calls and clone size; D and trimming were determined from the DNA. This sample gives roughly 68,000 clones in total; just over 95% of them show up just once. In total, the top ten clones hold more than 0.075% of the sample.

Unstimulated CD4+ memory cells were also sequenced in three donor pairs, together with CD4+ naive, CD8+ TEMRA, CD8+ naive and CD8+ effector memory subsets. Sorted unstimulated T cells, along with proliferating T cells recovered from mixed lymphocyte reactions, underwent TCRbeta CDR3 sequencing. Fresh whole blood from roughly ten HLA-typed healthy donors served as the source for isolating PBMCs. What the work shows at the level of the full study, not this receptor alone: Of the alloreactive CD4+ clones that could be mapped, the Treg-derived share averaged approximately 69% with siplizumab compared with roughly 27% in control reactions. Siplizumab significantly reduced the cumulative frequency of alloreactive sequences traceable to unstimulated CD4+ memory T cells. Whether proliferating Tregs from siplizumab cultures were suppressive was not functionally confirmed. Greater diversity appeared to be present in unstimulated naive T cells than in memory T cells, and a substantial contribution to the alloresponse seemed to be made by naive cells. A naive or memory phenotype could not be assigned to roughly 75-97% of proliferating CD4+ or CD8+ clones. Because sequences at frequencies below about 10^-5 were poorly captured, only a minor fraction of alloreactive clones could be mapped back to unstimulated subsets.

Concerning this clone: The antigen this receptor binds is unknown. No much larger clone exists at a distance of one base, and base qualities are not known.

V and J are truncated by 2 bases and 5 bases respectively, leaving an intervening sequence of 7 bases. The CDR3 measures 13 amino acids from cysteine to phenylalanine. Of the read, only the CDR3 DNA is kept; its 39 bases are in frame from base 1. As encoded in the germline V gene, CDR1 is SGHTA while CDR2 is FQGTGA. The rearranged chain carries TRBV7-3 and TRBJ2-1; the D segment could be TRBD1, given 5 matching bases. The sequenced sample consisted of naive CD8+ T cells sorted from blood. Interpreted using the paper, the cell subset or site label stands for: unstimulated naive T cells. The receptor was isolated from a human donor in good health. The CDR3 protein sequence reads: CASSLLGDNEQFF. The nucleotides read TGTGCCAGCAGCTTATTAGGGGACAATGAGCAGTTCTTC.